This TCR beta chain was documented in a study of CD8+ T cells in alopecia areata. Points from the study as a whole: Alphabeta T cells residing in normal skin are also sequenced in scalp samples.

Noted treatment: oral pan-JAK inhibitor, 5-10 mg twice daily. This clone came up many times. Its matching antigen is unknown. V lost 2 bases to trimming and J lost 8 bases; unmatched junction nucleotides: 9. CDR1 is LNHDA and CDR2 is SQIVND in the germline V gene (reference sequence). The CDR3 consists of 15 residues. RNA was extracted and reverse transcribed into cDNA as the sequencing template. The assay was immunoSEQ multiplex PCR, and TCRdb's table has in-frame clones only and misses some. This table holds about 92,000 clones, around 40% found once. The sequence was collected from a human donor with alopecia areata. The chain combines TRBV19 with TRBJ2-1; 7 nucleotides agree with TRBD2. The material was CD8+ T cells sorted from blood, obtained at week 24, from a patient treated with tofacitinib. The CDR3 DNA follows: TGTGCCAGTAGTATAAGCAGGCGGGGAGGGGATGAGCAGTTCTTC. Its protein product is CASSISRRGGDEQFF. Full variable domain (outside the CDR3, taken from reference TRBV19 and TRBJ2-1): DGGITQSPKYLFRKEGQNVTLSCEQNLNHDAMYWYRQDPGQGLRLIYYSQIVNDFQKGDIAEGYSVSREKKESFPLTVTSAQKNPTAFYLCASSISRRGGDEQFFGPGTRLTVL.